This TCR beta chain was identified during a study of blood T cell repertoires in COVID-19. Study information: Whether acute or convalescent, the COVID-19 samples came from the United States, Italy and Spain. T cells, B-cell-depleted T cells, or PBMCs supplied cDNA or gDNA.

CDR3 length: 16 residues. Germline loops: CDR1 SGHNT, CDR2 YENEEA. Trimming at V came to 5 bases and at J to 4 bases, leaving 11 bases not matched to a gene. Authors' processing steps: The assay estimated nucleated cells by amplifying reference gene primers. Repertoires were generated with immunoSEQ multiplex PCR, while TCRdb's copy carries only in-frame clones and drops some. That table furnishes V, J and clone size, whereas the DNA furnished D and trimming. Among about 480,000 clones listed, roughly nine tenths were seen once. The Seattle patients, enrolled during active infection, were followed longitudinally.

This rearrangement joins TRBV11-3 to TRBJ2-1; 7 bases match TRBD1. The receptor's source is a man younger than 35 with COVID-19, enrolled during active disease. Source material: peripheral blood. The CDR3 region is CASSVTTTGRYNEQFF. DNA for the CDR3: TGTGCCAGCAGCGTGACCACGACAGGGCGGTACAATGAGCAGTTCTTC.